This TCR beta chain was captured by sequencing in a study of T cell responses to AZD1222 COVID-19 vaccine (dated by TCRdb to the early 2020s). As for the study more broadly: A total of 230 to 250 trial participants underwent TCR sequencing, of whom about 210 had received two doses of AZD1222 and roughly 26 had received two doses of the MenACWY control vaccine. Trial participants were enrolled by age into 18-55, 56-69 and 70-plus year subgroups, with roughly 150, 30 and 60 TCR-sequenced participants respectively. Summary of the overall study and its limitations: In the small 56-69-year group, the increase in depth fell short of significance, most likely because of low power. Participants were mostly white British and included more females than males, and it was suggested by the authors that clonal diversity may have been underestimated. Conclusions about previously exposed vaccinees are limited, since just a handful of AZD1222 recipients were seropositive for SARS-CoV-2 at baseline. The whole spike protein was spanned by vaccine-associated CD4 TCRs, and dominant responses were seen in regions 160-218 and 743-854. Epitopes outside the regions mutated in the B.1.351 and B.1.1.7 variants were reportedly recognized by nearly half of the unique spike-specific TCRs. After two AZD1222 doses, spike-specific TCR breadth and depth were significantly higher than at day 0 and than in MenACWY recipients. Because no day 14 peak-response samples were available, the repertoires could be characterized only after the peak T cell response.

V and J are trimmed by 3 bases and 8 bases, and the gene matches miss 17 bases of the junction. Measured from the cysteine to the phenylalanine, the CDR3 is 17 residues long. The retained sequence is limited to the CDR3, 51 bases, with the frame set at the first base. The germline V gene encodes CDR1 SGHAT and CDR2 FQNNGV. The sample's time point, from its label and the paper: about 28 days (+/-7) after the second vaccine dose. AZD1222 recipients whose second dose came at about 4 weeks and those whose second dose came at about 12 weeks were combined into one group, since spike-specific TCR depth and breadth did not differ between the two schedules. Vaccinee samples came from UK trials COV001 and COV002, including a single-blind randomized controlled phase 2/3 trial of AZD1222 (ChAdOx1 nCoV-19) in healthy adults. Trial participant PBMC samples were collected at day 0 and day 28 after the second dose for TCRbeta chain sequencing.

Note on this clone: The target of this receptor is not known. Per-nucleotide qualities are absent, and no much larger clonotype sits a single base away.

The CDR3 regions of human TCRbeta chains were subjected to immunosequencing. Under the source paper's analysis protocol: Repertoire TCRs were checked for matches against a reference library of SARS-CoV-2-specific TCRs that had been generated using the MIRA antigen-specificity platform. Breadth was defined as the fraction of unique TCRs that were SARS-CoV-2-associated, and depth was defined as the fraction of total T cells that were SARS-CoV-2-associated. Using the MIRA data, every spike-specific TCR was mapped to the spike region that the TCR reacted to and assigned to either a CD4 or a CD8 class. Log10-transformed breadth and depth values were compared by one-way ANOVA with Sidak's multiple comparisons tests. TCRdb holds this immuneACCESS table with in-frame rearrangements only. Some clones are missing; in checked studies, unresolved V genes explain under half, and the rest has no known cause. Clonal size and the V and J genes are those of that table, whereas D and trimming came from the DNA. A total of some 150,000 clones appear in this sample, roughly nine tenths of them only once. Jointly, the top ten make up approximately 1.8% of the sample.

The specimen was peripheral blood, collected 28 days after the second AZD1222 dose. The rearranged segments are TRBV11-2 and TRBJ1-2; 8 of the junction bases match TRBD1. The TCR comes from an adult who received the AZD1222 COVID-19 vaccine. The CDR3 is CASSFRRGVATGVGYTF. The base sequence is TGTGCCAGCAGCTTCCGGAGAGGGGTAGCGACAGGGGTCGGCTACACCTTC. With the rest looked up from the reference TRBV11-2 and TRBJ1-2 genes rather than sequenced, the full variable domain is EAGVAQSPRYKIIEKRQSVAFWCNPISGHATLYWYQQILGQGPKLLIQFQNNGVVDDSQLPKDRFSAERLKGVDSTLKIQPAKLEDSAVYLCASSFRRGVATGVGYTFGSGTRLTVV.